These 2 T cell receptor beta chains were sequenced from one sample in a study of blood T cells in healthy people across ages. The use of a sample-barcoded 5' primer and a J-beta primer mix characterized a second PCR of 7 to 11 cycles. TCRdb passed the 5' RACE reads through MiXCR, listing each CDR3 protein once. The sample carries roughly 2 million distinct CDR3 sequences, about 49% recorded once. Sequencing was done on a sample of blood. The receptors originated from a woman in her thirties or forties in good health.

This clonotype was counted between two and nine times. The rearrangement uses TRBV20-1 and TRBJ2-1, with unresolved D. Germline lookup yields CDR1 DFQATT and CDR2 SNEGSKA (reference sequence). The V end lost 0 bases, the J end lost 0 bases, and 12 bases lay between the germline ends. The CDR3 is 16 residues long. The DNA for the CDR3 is TGCAGTGCTAGAGATGGACGTACGAGCTCCTACAATGAGCAGTTCTTC. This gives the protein CSARDGRTSSYNEQFF.

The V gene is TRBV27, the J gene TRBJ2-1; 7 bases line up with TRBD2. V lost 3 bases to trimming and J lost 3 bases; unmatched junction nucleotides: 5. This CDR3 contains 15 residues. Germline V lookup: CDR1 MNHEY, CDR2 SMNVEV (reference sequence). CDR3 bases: TGTGCCAGCAGTTTTGTGCGGGGGAACTACAATGAGCAGTTCTTC. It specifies CASSFVRGNYNEQFF.